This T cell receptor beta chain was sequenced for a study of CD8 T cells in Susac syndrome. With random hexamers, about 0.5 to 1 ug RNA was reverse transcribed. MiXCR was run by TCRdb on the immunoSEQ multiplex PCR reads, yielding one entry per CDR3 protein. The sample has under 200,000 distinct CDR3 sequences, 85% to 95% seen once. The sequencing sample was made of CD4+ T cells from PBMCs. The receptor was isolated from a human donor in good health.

The CDR3 nucleotides read TGTGCCAGCAGTTTATTTGAGACCCAGTACTTC. This codes for CASSLFETQYF. This sequence joins TRBV12-3 or TRBV12-4 and TRBJ2-5; D remains ambiguous. This CDR3 is 11 amino acids long. Trimming stripped 2 bases from V and 5 bases from J, with 3 bases between.